This TCR beta chain was retrieved from a study of blood T cell repertoires in COVID-19. Study-level background: Samples taken during acute and convalescent COVID-19 were collected in the United States, Italy and Spain. Sample material is recorded as cDNA or gDNA derived from T cells, B-cell-depleted T cells, or PBMCs.

This clone came up a few times. This CDR3 comprises 17 residues. From germline, CDR1 is LGHNT and CDR2 FRNRAP. The germline V and J ends were trimmed by 1 base and 5 bases, with 20 bases remaining between them. Authors' methods: Reference gene primer amplification in the assay estimated nucleated cell counts. Clones were sequenced by immunoSEQ multiplex PCR, and TCRdb holds only the in-frame ones, with some missing. That table furnishes V, J and clone size, whereas the DNA furnished D and trimming. The sample records about 200,000 clones, roughly 80% being singletons. Patients of the Seattle cohort, enrolled during active infection, were followed longitudinally.

Sequenced sample: peripheral blood. J is TRBJ2-5 and V is TRBV12-5, with D possibly TRBD1 on 5 matching bases. This TCR was sampled from a woman older than 75 with COVID-19, enrolled during active disease. DNA for the CDR3: TGTGCTAGTGGTTTGGGGACAAGAAACTTTTTAGGGGAGACCCAGTACTTC. The encoded protein is CASGLGTRNFLGETQYF.